These 26 T cell receptor beta chains came from one sample sequenced in a study of shared clonotypes between healthy human individuals. Clones were sequenced by immunoSEQ multiplex PCR, and TCRdb holds only the in-frame ones, with some missing. The sample holds about 2.3 million clones, about 92% seen once. The sequenced sample consisted of naive CD4+ T cells from PBMCs. The sample's subset: CD45RA+ positively selected. The receptors shown here come from a man younger than 30 in good health. Some clones in this sample may be carry-over from other donors' samples.

V gene TRBV28 combines with J gene TRBJ2-1; D ambiguous. V was pared by 6 bases and J by 3 bases, with 6 bases between. Germline V gives CDR1 MDHEN, CDR2 SYDVKM. The CDR3 sequence is 12 residues long. Here the CDR3 reads CASSYNYNEQFF. CDR3 sequence (DNA): TGTGCCAGCAGCTATAACTACAATGAGCAGTTCTTC.

The chain carries TRBV19 and TRBJ1-2; possibly TRBD1 for D (6 bases). CDR1 LNHDA and CDR2 SQIVND come from the germline V gene (reference sequence). V was cut by 5 bases and J by 6 bases, with 10 bases left in between. The CDR3 is made up of 12 amino acids. CDR3 in DNA: TGTGCCAGTAGTTCAACAGGGAATGGCTACACCTTC. Protein: CASSSTGNGYTF.

This rearrangement joins TRBV5-4 to TRBJ2-3, with 7 bases that match TRBD2. V lost 4 bases to trimming and J lost 0 bases; unmatched junction nucleotides: 17. This CDR3 has 19 residues. From germline, CDR1 is SGHNT and CDR2 YYREEE (reference sequence). CDR3 in DNA: TGTGCCAGCAGCCCCGCCTCATGGCGGGAGCCCCCTAGCACAGATACGCAGTATTTT. Translation gives CASSPASWREPPSTDTQYF.

The chain carries TRBV29-1 and TRBJ2-7, with D tentatively TRBD2 (6 bases). Trimming left V 2 bases short and J 0 bases short, with 17 bases between. In germline, CDR1 is SQVTM, CDR2 ANQGSEA. The CDR3 sequence is 16 residues long. This chain's CDR3 is CSVELGSGTPSYEQYF. The CDR3 region has the DNA TGCAGCGTTGAATTGGGGTCCGGGACTCCCTCCTACGAGCAGTACTTC.

V is TRBV14 and J is TRBJ2-3; D is uncertain. Germline V CDR1 and CDR2: SGHDN, FVKESK. This CDR3 is built from 14 residues. With 2 bases removed from V and 5 bases from J, the gap between germline ends came to 11 bases. The CDR3 loop reads CASSQRQLGDTQYF. CDR3 DNA: TGTGCCAGCAGCCAACGTCAGCTGGGAGATACGCAGTATTTT.

Notes on this clone: This sample includes further DNA sequences coding for the same CDR3. The chain carries TRBV19 and TRBJ2-2; 10 bases align to TRBD1. Germline values: CDR1 LNHDA, CDR2 SQIVND (reference sequence). After removal of 4 bases from V and 6 bases from J, the junction contained 2 bases not matched to a gene. CDR3 size: 14 residues. As DNA, the CDR3 is TGTGCCAGTAGTAGGACAGGGGGGGCCGGGGAGCTGTTTTTT. Translated, it gives CASSRTGGAGELFF.

This clone was recorded only once. The rearrangement links TRBV7-2 to TRBJ1-2, with 12 bases fitting TRBD1. From germline, CDR1 is SGHTA and CDR2 FQGNSA. The CDR3 loop spans 15 amino acids. The V gene end was trimmed by 5 bases and the J gene end by 5 bases; junction bases not matched to a gene: 6. CDR3: CASSPSGQGAYGYTF. CDR3 DNA: TGTGCCAGCAGCCCCTCGGGACAGGGGGCTTATGGCTACACCTTC.

The V call is TRBV19, the J call TRBJ2-5; weak D call: TRBD2 (6 bases). Trimming removed 3 bases from V and 3 bases from J, with 11 bases in between. The germline V gene has CDR1 LNHDA and CDR2 SQIVND (reference sequence). The CDR3 is 14 residues long. The CDR3 coding sequence is TGTGCCAGTAGTATGCGGCGGGGAGAAGAGACCCAGTACTTC. Protein: CASSMRRGEETQYF. The full variable domain, completed using reference TRBV19 and TRBJ2-5, is DGGITQSPKYLFRKEGQNVTLSCEQNLNHDAMYWYRQDPGQGLRLIYYSQIVNDFQKGDIAEGYSVSREKKESFPLTVTSAQKNPTAFYLCASSMRRGEETQYFGPGTRLLVL.

The gene calls are TRBV5-6 and TRBJ2-3, with 13 bases that match TRBD2. V shed 3 bases, J shed 6 bases, and the junction held 7 bases outside the gene matches. Looked up from germline, CDR1 is SGHDT and CDR2 is YYEEEE. CDR3 size: 16 residues. The CDR3 is CASSSRTSGSRDTQYF. In DNA, the CDR3 is TGTGCCAGCAGCTCTCGGACTAGCGGGAGTCGGGATACGCAGTATTTT.

The chain joins TRBV18 to TRBJ2-1; 12 bases agree with TRBD2. Unmatched junction bases numbered 9, after V lost 6 bases and J lost 6 bases. CDR3 size: 16 residues. CDR1 is KGHSH, CDR2 LQKENI, per germline. The CDR3 region is CASSLGLAGTLNEQFF. As DNA, the CDR3 is TGTGCCAGCTCCCTCGGACTAGCGGGAACGCTCAATGAGCAGTTCTTC.

The chain combines TRBV6-5 with TRBJ1-1; TRBD1 agrees at 8 bases. Per the germline V gene, CDR1 is MNHEY and CDR2 is SVGAGI. With 2 bases clipped from V and 4 bases from J, the junction kept 3 bases outside the gene matches. The CDR3 contains 14 residues. The CDR3 DNA follows: TGTGCCAGCAGTTACAGACAGGGGAGCACTGAAGCTTTCTTT. It yields the protein CASSYRQGSTEAFF.

J is TRBJ1-1 and V is TRBV2; weak D call: TRBD1 (5 bases). Trimming pared 8 bases from V and 4 bases from J, leaving 14 bases between. Per germline, CDR1 SNHLY and CDR2 FYNNEI. The CDR3 is 13 amino acids. The CDR3 DNA follows: TGTGCCAGCGGAGAGGGGAAGGGCACTGAAGCTTTCTTT. Translated, it gives CASGEGKGTEAFF.

The chain uses TRBV5-1 and TRBJ1-5; D is ambiguous. Germline CDR1 and CDR2: SGHRS and YFSETQ. The CDR3 length is 14 residues. Trimming shortened V by 4 bases and J by 7 bases, and 15 bases separated the two germline ends. The CDR3 bases are TGCGCCAGCAGCCGCGGGGAGTTCGGGCAGCCCCAGCATTTT. It is translated as CASSRGEFGQPQHF.

The J gene is TRBJ2-7, the V gene TRBV6-1; perhaps TRBD2 as D (5 bases). Germline CDR1 MNHNS, CDR2 SASEGT. With 5 bases removed from V and 6 bases from J, the gap between germline ends came to 20 bases. This CDR3 is 15 amino acids long. CDR3 DNA: TGTGCCAGCAGTACCCACTACTTCGGGGAAACCGAGCAGTACTTC. As protein: CASSTHYFGETEQYF.

This sequence joins TRBV28 and TRBJ1-1; D is undetermined. CDR3 length: 14 amino acids. Trimming removed 7 bases at V and 3 bases at J, with 15 bases between. Per germline, CDR1 MDHEN and CDR2 SYDVKM. CDR3 in amino acids: CASNSGEADTEAFF. CDR3 DNA: TGTGCCAGCAACTCCGGGGAGGCGGACACTGAAGCTTTCTTT.

This sequence joins TRBV10-3 and TRBJ2-5; 8 bases agree with TRBD2. The CDR3 runs to 15 residues. With 3 bases clipped from V and 5 bases from J, the junction kept 8 bases outside the gene matches. Germline CDR1 reads ENHRY; CDR2 reads SYGVKD. The CDR3: CAISEPGRGGETQYF. DNA of the CDR3: TGTGCCATCAGTGAACCGGGGCGCGGGGGGGAGACCCAGTACTTC.

The J gene is TRBJ2-5, the V gene TRBV18; D perhaps matches TRBD2 (6 bases). Germline assignment: CDR1 KGHSH and CDR2 LQKENI. This CDR3 comprises 13 residues. V lost 3 bases to trimming and J lost 7 bases, with 12 bases between them. CDR3 coding DNA: TGTGCCAGCTCACCGGAGGGGTTGGGGACCCAGTACTTC. It specifies CASSPEGLGTQYF.

The rearrangement joins TRBV18 to TRBJ1-2; D is ambiguous. Germline-derived CDR1 and CDR2 are KGHSH and LQKENI. The CDR3 totals 16 residues. V was cut by 0 bases and J by 8 bases, with 19 bases left in between. In nucleotides, the CDR3 is TGTGCCAGCTCACCACCGGTCTATAAGGAGGTGGAAGGCTACACCTTC. Translating gives CASSPPVYKEVEGYTF.

The genes are TRBV5-4 and TRBJ1-1, with a tentative D call TRBD1 (5 bases). Germline V CDR1 and CDR2: SGHNT, YYREEE (reference sequence). The CDR3 is 15 amino acids. V was pared by 2 bases and J by 4 bases, with 15 bases between. CDR3 bases: TGTGCCAGCAGCTTCCCAGGGCGGTCGAGCACTGAAGCTTTCTTT. It is translated as CASSFPGRSSTEAFF.

The rearrangement joins TRBV11-3 to TRBJ2-7; maybe TRBD2 (7 bases). V lost 5 bases and J 7 bases, leaving 21 bases between the germline ends. Germline CDR1 is SGHNT and CDR2 is YENEEA. This CDR3 is built from 15 residues. CDR3 DNA: TGTGCCAGCAGCCCCACAGGGAGGGGTTTTCAAGAGCAGTACTTC. This codes for CASSPTGRGFQEQYF.

The chain links TRBV29-1 to TRBJ2-3; 7 bases line up with TRBD1. With 8 bases clipped from V and 1 base from J, the junction kept 12 bases outside the gene matches. The germline gives CDR1 SQVTM, CDR2 ANQGSEA. The CDR3 has 15 residues. CDR3 sequence: CSSLGDREGTDTQYF. In DNA, the CDR3 is TGCAGCTCCCTGGGTGACAGGGAAGGCACAGATACGCAGTATTTT.

The V call is TRBV5-1, the J call TRBJ1-1; 8 positions match TRBD1. This CDR3 is built from 16 residues. V lost 0 bases, J lost 2 bases, and 6 bases stayed unmatched. Per germline, CDR1 SGHRS and CDR2 YFSETQ. This chain's CDR3 is CASSLGRGQANTEAFF. In DNA form, the CDR3 reads TGCGCCAGCAGCTTGGGCAGGGGGCAAGCAAACACTGAAGCTTTCTTT. Full variable domain (rest looked up from reference TRBV5-1 and TRBJ1-1): KAGVTQTPRYLIKTRGQQVTLSCSPISGHRSVSWYQQTPGQGLQFLFEYFSETQRNKGNFPGRFSGRQFSNSRSEMNVSTLELGDSALYLCASSLGRGQANTEAFFGQGTRLTVV.

The chain links TRBV5-1 to TRBJ2-1; D is unclear. The germline V gene has CDR1 SGHRS and CDR2 YFSETQ. V lost 0 bases, J lost 6 bases, and 13 bases lay in between. The CDR3 covers 15 residues. CDR3 region: CASSLVRQAGNEQFF. CDR3 nucleotides: TGCGCCAGCAGCTTGGTCCGTCAGGCCGGCAATGAGCAGTTCTTC. The whole variable domain, remainder taken from reference TRBV5-1 and TRBJ2-1, is KAGVTQTPRYLIKTRGQQVTLSCSPISGHRSVSWYQQTPGQGLQFLFEYFSETQRNKGNFPGRFSGRQFSNSRSEMNVSTLELGDSALYLCASSLVRQAGNEQFFGPGTRLTVL.

The chain links TRBV9 to TRBJ2-3, with TRBD1 as a possible D gene (5 bases). The CDR3 extends over 15 amino acids. Germline CDR1 reads SGDLS; CDR2 reads YYNGEE. Deletions cut 0 bases from V and 6 bases from J, with 14 bases between. The chain's CDR3 is CASSVEAGYYDTQYF. The DNA for the CDR3 is TGTGCCAGCAGCGTAGAGGCAGGGTATTACGATACGCAGTATTTT. Filled out from reference TRBV9 and TRBJ2-3, the complete variable domain reads DSGVTQTPKHLITATGQRVTLRCSPRSGDLSVYWYQQSLDQGLQFLIQYYNGEERAKGNILERFSAQQFPDLHSELNLSSLELGDSALYFCASSVEAGYYDTQYFGPGTRLTVL.

This clone was detected once. The V call is TRBV12-2, the J call TRBJ2-3; the D call of TRBD2 is as the table states it, not checked on the DNA. TRBV12-2 represents a pseudogene. The CDR3 covers 15 residues. The CDR3 loop is CASRFGTRGTDTQYF. CDR3 coding DNA: TGTGCAAGTCGCTTCGGGACTCGGGGCACAGATACGCAGTATTTT.

V and J are TRBV28 and TRBJ2-7, with TRBD2 matching over 10 bases. V lost 6 bases to trimming and J lost 3 bases; unmatched junction nucleotides: 5. This CDR3 has 14 amino acids. Germline V gene data show CDR1 as MDHEN and CDR2 as SYDVKM. The CDR3 here is CASSVSGGHYEQYF. Here the CDR3 DNA reads TGTGCCAGCAGCGTTAGCGGGGGGCACTACGAGCAGTACTTC.